This entry is about one T cell receptor beta chain. The antigen is undetermined. This sample is part of a study of T cells in Graves' hyperthyroidism and ophthalmopathy. General study findings and limits: Also found in blood were most expanded thyroid clonotypes above 0.001.

RNA transcripts served as the template for amplifying TCR beta CDR3 regions. When the TCR CDR3 underwent first-round RT-PCR, the HTBI primer set was used. TCRdb ran MiXCR on the multiplex PCR reads and lists one entry per CDR3 protein. In the table there are roughly 350,000 distinct CDR3 sequences, approximately 14% of which are singletons. This CDR3 spans 17 amino acids. Germline V gives CDR1 KGHSH, CDR2 LQKENI. The ends lost 6 bases at V and 1 base at J; junction bases unmatched: 10. The chain recombines TRBV18 with TRBJ2-1; 9 nucleotides agree with TRBD2. The sample was blood. The clonotype comes from a woman aged 25 to 39 with Graves' hyperthyroidism. The CDR3: CASSQVAGGRSYNEQFF. CDR3 nucleotides: TGTGCCAGCTCCCAGGTGGCGGGAGGGCGGTCCTACAATGAGCAGTTCTTC.